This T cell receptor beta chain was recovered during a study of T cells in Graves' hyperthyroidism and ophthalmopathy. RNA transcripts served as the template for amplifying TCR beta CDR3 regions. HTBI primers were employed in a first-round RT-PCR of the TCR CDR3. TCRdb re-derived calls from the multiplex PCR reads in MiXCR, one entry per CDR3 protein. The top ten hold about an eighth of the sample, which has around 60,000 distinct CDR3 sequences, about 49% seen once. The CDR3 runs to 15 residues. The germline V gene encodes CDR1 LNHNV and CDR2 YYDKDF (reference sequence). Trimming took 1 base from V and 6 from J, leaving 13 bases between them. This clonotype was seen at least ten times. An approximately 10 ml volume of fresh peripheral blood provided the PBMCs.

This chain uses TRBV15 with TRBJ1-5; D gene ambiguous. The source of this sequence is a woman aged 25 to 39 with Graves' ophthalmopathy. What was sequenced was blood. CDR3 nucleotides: TGTGCCACCAGCAGAGTGGGCTCCTTGGGTCAGCCCCAGCATTTT. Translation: CATSRVGSLGQPQHF.